This is a list of T cell receptor beta chains from one sample in a study of T cell responses to AZD1222 COVID-19 vaccine. The assay was immunoSEQ multiplex PCR, and TCRdb's table has in-frame clones only and misses some. The sample consists of some 170,000 clones, approximately 88% of them appearing once. Sequenced here: peripheral blood, sampled on day 0 of AZD1222 vaccination. The origin of the receptors is an adult in good health. Each CDR3 is given with its conserved first and last residue. D genes are given only for firm matches. The size of a clone is reported for some rows only, either as once, few or many, or as a class for expanded clones.

J | size | V | D | CDR3 | DNA
TRBJ2-7 | - | TRBV6-6 | TRBD1 | CASTPGQGTYEQYF | TGTGCCAGCACCCCGGGACAGGGTACCTACGAGCAGTACTTC
TRBJ2-5 | - | TRBV18 | - | CASSPPWGQETQYF | TGTGCCAGCTCACCACCATGGGGGCAGGAGACCCAGTACTTC
TRBJ2-3 | - | TRBV29-1 | TRBD1 | CSVDRRDRGSDTQYF | TGCAGCGTTGACAGACGGGACAGGGGTTCAGATACGCAGTATTTT
TRBJ1-5 | - | TRBV12-3/TRBV12-4 | - | CASSLTSNQPQHF | TGTGCCAGCAGTCTTACAAGCAATCAGCCCCAGCATTTT
TRBJ2-6 | - | TRBV28 | - | CASSPPPSGANVLTF | TGTGCCAGCAGTCCTCCACCCTCTGGGGCCAACGTCCTGACTTTC
TRBJ2-1 | - | TRBV28 | - | CASSQLNPPFREQFF | TGTGCCAGCAGTCAACTAAATCCCCCTTTCCGTGAGCAGTTCTTC
TRBJ2-1 | - | TRBV5-1 | TRBD2 | CASSIWTSGRPEQFF | TGCGCCAGCAGCATATGGACTAGCGGGAGGCCCGAGCAGTTCTTC
TRBJ1-1 | - | TRBV28 | TRBD1 | CASKTGLNTEAFF | TGTGCCAGCAAGACAGGGCTGAACACTGAAGCTTTCTTT
TRBJ1-4 | - | TRBV2 | - | CASSQGNEKLFF | TGTGCCAGCAGCCAGGGCAATGAAAAACTGTTTTTT
TRBJ1-2 | - | TRBV2 | - | CASSDRSPKEGYTF | TGTGCCAGCAGTGATCGCAGCCCCAAGGAGGGCTACACCTTC
TRBJ1-5 | - | TRBV7-2 | TRBD1 | CASSRDSRNQPQHF | TGTGCCAGCAGCAGGGACAGCCGCAATCAGCCCCAGCATTTT
TRBJ1-6 | - | TRBV5-6 | - | CASSLGGSSYNSPLHF | TGTGCCAGCAGCTTGGGGGGGAGCTCCTATAATTCACCCCTCCACTTT
TRBJ1-6 | - | TRBV7-9 | - | CASQPGTGNSPLHF | TGTGCCAGTCAGCCTGGGACGGGGAATTCACCCCTCCACTTT
TRBJ2-1 | - | TRBV7-6 | TRBD2 | CASSLEASGSYNEQFF | TGTGCCAGCAGCTTAGAGGCTAGCGGATCCTACAATGAGCAGTTCTTC
TRBJ1-1 | - | TRBV6-5 | TRBD1 | CASSYSLGTDTEAFF | TGTGCCAGCAGTTACAGTTTAGGGACAGACACTGAAGCTTTCTTT
TRBJ2-2 | - | TRBV24-1 | - | CATNRDGTNTGELFF | TGTGCCACCAATCGGGACGGAACGAACACCGGGGAGCTGTTTTTT
TRBJ2-7 | - | TRBV11-2 | TRBD1 | CASSEQGGEQYF | TGTGCCAGCAGCGAACAGGGGGGCGAGCAGTACTTC
TRBJ2-3 | - | TRBV10-3 | TRBD2 | CAISPAGGPADTQYF | TGTGCCATCAGCCCAGCGGGAGGGCCAGCAGATACGCAGTATTTT
TRBJ2-1 | - | TRBV19 | - | CASRPRGNTYNEQFF | TGTGCCAGTAGGCCCAGGGGTAACACCTACAATGAGCAGTTCTTC
TRBJ2-7 | once | TRBV5-1 | TRBD1 | CASSWSGQGYEQYF | TGCGCCAGCAGCTGGTCTGGACAGGGCTACGAGCAGTACTTC
TRBJ2-5 | - | TRBV7-9 | - | CASSFLSETQYF | TGTGCCAGCAGCTTCCTCTCGGAGACCCAGTACTTC
TRBJ2-3 | - | TRBV13 | - | CASSFRTDTQYF | TGTGCCAGCAGCTTCCGCACAGATACGCAGTATTTT
TRBJ2-2 | - | TRBV5-1 | - | CASSWTFGPGELFF | TGCGCCAGCAGCTGGACGTTTGGGCCCGGGGAGCTGTTTTTT
TRBJ1-5 | - | TRBV7-8 | - | CASSLVDPQPQHF | TGTGCCAGCAGCTTAGTAGACCCTCAGCCCCAGCATTTT
TRBJ1-1 | - | TRBV5-4 | - | CASSLAPGAVDTEAFF | TGTGCCAGCAGCTTGGCCCCGGGGGCGGTCGACACTGAAGCTTTCTTT
TRBJ2-1 | - | TRBV4-2 | - | CASSQRTDSSYNEQFF | TGTGCCAGCAGCCAAAGGACAGACAGCTCCTACAATGAGCAGTTCTTC
TRBJ1-1 | once | TRBV30 | - | CAWSVGSGMVQGTEAFF | TGTGCCTGGAGTGTAGGGTCAGGGATGGTTCAGGGCACTGAAGCTTTCTTT
TRBJ2-7 | once | TRBV10-3 | TRBD2 | CAISESVRGGSIHEQYF | TGTGCCATCAGTGAGTCGGTGCGTGGCGGGAGTATCCACGAGCAGTACTTC
TRBJ1-5 | - | TRBV30 | - | CAWSVRVEGRQPQHF | TGTGCCTGGAGTGTACGAGTGGAGGGGAGGCAGCCCCAGCATTTT
TRBJ2-7 | - | TRBV7-2 | TRBD2 | CASSLSGRAREQYF | TGTGCCAGCAGCCTAAGCGGGAGGGCGAGAGAGCAGTACTTC
TRBJ1-3 | - | TRBV27 | - | CASSFRGAGNTIYF | TGTGCCAGCAGTTTTCGAGGAGCAGGAAACACCATATATTTT
TRBJ1-3 | - | TRBV7-9 | TRBD1 | CASSLAGQLAGNTIYF | TGTGCCAGCAGCTTAGCGGGACAGCTTGCTGGAAACACCATATATTTT
TRBJ2-1 | - | TRBV6-2/TRBV6-3 | TRBD2 | CASSRGGLSYNEQFF | TGTGCCAGCAGTAGGGGAGGGTTGAGCTACAATGAGCAGTTCTTC
TRBJ1-5 | many | TRBV7-9 | TRBD1 | CASSLGTGPGQPQHF | TGTGCCAGCAGCCTGGGGACAGGTCCTGGGCAGCCCCAGCATTTT
TRBJ1-2 | - | TRBV18 | - | CASSEQGGDYGYTF | TGTGCCAGCTCAGAACAGGGCGGGGACTATGGCTACACCTTC
TRBJ1-1 | - | TRBV6-5 | TRBD1 | CASSYRDRGEAFF | TGTGCCAGCAGTTACCGGGACAGGGGTGAAGCTTTCTTT
TRBJ1-1 | - | TRBV28 | - | CASEETDRPGTEAFF | TGTGCCAGCGAAGAAACTGACAGGCCGGGGACTGAAGCTTTCTTT
TRBJ1-6 | - | TRBV19 | TRBD1 | CASSMPGTANSPLHF | TGTGCCAGTAGTATGCCCGGGACAGCAAATTCACCCCTCCACTTT
TRBJ2-7 | - | TRBV4-2 | TRBD1 | CGSSQGQGTYEQYF | TGTGGCAGCAGCCAGGGACAGGGAACCTACGAGCAGTACTTC
TRBJ1-6 | - | TRBV3-1/TRBV3-2 | - | CASSQEGSSYNSPLHF | TGTGCCAGCAGCCAAGAGGGAAGCTCCTATAATTCACCCCTCCACTTT
TRBJ2-2 | - | TRBV7-9 | - | CASSFLGPRNTGELFF | TGTGCCAGCAGCTTTCTGGGGCCTAGGAACACCGGGGAGCTGTTTTTT
TRBJ2-1 | once | TRBV5-1 | TRBD2 | CASSLPGTSGRSNEQFF | TGCGCCAGCAGCTTACCTGGGACTAGCGGGAGATCCAATGAGCAGTTCTTC
TRBJ2-1 | - | TRBV21-1 | - | CASSKPRDSSGSPSSYNEQFF | TGTGCCAGCAGCAAACCCCGGGACTCCAGCGGATCTCCGAGCTCCTACAATGAGCAGTTCTTC
TRBJ2-7 | - | TRBV7-9 | - | CASSLEAAGSSYEQYF | TGTGCCAGCAGCTTAGAGGCTGCAGGGAGCTCCTACGAGCAGTACTTC
TRBJ1-2 | once | TRBV5-4 | - | CASSLAPDTNYGYTF | TGTGCCAGCAGCTTGGCGCCGGACACCAACTATGGCTACACCTTC
TRBJ1-2 | - | TRBV23-1 | - | CASSQPPLSGYTF | TGCGCCAGCAGTCAACCTCCCTTGAGTGGCTACACCTTC
TRBJ2-7 | - | TRBV19 | TRBD2 | CASSAHLVAGVFHEQYF | TGTGCCAGTAGTGCCCACTTGGTAGCGGGAGTTTTTCACGAGCAGTACTTC
TRBJ1-2 | - | TRBV25-1 | TRBD1 | CASSTGAYGYTF | TGTGCCAGCTCCACAGGGGCCTATGGCTACACCTTC
TRBJ1-6 | - | TRBV19 | - | CASSPTAQGGSPLHF | TGTGCCAGTAGTCCCACCGCGCAGGGAGGTTCACCCCTCCACTTT
TRBJ1-3 | - | TRBV3-1/TRBV3-2 | - | CASSMTGSGNTIYF | TGTGCCAGCAGCATGACCGGCTCTGGAAACACCATATATTTT